The rows below give T cell receptor beta chains drawn from one sample of a study of early T cells in non-severe SARS-CoV-2 infection. MiXCR was run by TCRdb on the 5' RACE reads, yielding one entry per CDR3 protein. The table includes around 50,000 distinct CDR3 sequences, under 15% detected once. Sequenced: whole blood. Source of these receptors: an adult who was a healthcare worker with PCR-confirmed SARS-CoV-2 infection or an uninfected control (not recorded which). CDR3s include the opening cysteine and the closing phenylalanine or tryptophan. A D gene is named only where the DNA matches it firmly. Clone sizes are given selectively: once, few, many, or a class where the clone is expanded.

cdr3_length	clone_size	v_call	j_call	d_call	cdr3_nt	cdr3_aa
14	few	TRBV7-9	TRBJ2-7	TRBD1	TGTGCCAGCAGTCCCGGGACAGGGGCCCACGAGCAGTACTTC	CASSPGTGAHEQYF
16	many	TRBV4-2	TRBJ1-1	.	TGTGCCAGCAGCCAGCCTGGATCCCGGGGGGAAACTGAAGCTTTCTTT	CASSQPGSRGETEAFF
14	many	TRBV29-1	TRBJ1-1	.	TGCAGCGCCTACGGGACGATGACGAGCACTGAAGCTTTCTTT	CSAYGTMTSTEAFF
15	.	TRBV7-2	TRBJ2-7	TRBD2	TGTGCCAGCAGCTTAGTAGCGGGAGGGCCTGGCGAGCAGTACTTC	CASSLVAGGPGEQYF
15	.	TRBV20-1	TRBJ2-7	TRBD1	TGCAGTGCTCCCCATGGCGGGACAGGGGGAGGAGAGCAGTACTTC	CSAPHGGTGGGEQYF
13	.	TRBV9	TRBJ1-2	.	TGTGCCAGCAGCGAGACGGATAACTATGGCTACACCTTC	CASSETDNYGYTF
15	many	TRBV12-3/TRBV12-4	TRBJ2-1	TRBD2	TGTGCCAGCACCCCAGGGAGGGAGGGTGACAATGAGCAGTTCTTC	CASTPGREGDNEQFF
12	.	TRBV28	TRBJ2-3	.	TGTGCCAGCAGCCCCGGGGTAGATACGCAGTATTTT	CASSPGVDTQYF
13	.	TRBV12-3/TRBV12-4	TRBJ2-7	TRBD2	TGTGCCAGCAGTCGGACTAGCGCTTACGAGCAGTACTTC	CASSRTSAYEQYF
15	few	TRBV24-1	TRBJ2-1	TRBD2	TGTGCCACCAGTGGGATTAGCGGGAGGGCCAATGAGCAGTTCTTC	CATSGISGRANEQFF
17	many	TRBV28	TRBJ2-1	.	TGTGCCAGCGGCTATCCTGACAGGCACCCTCCTCACAATGAGCAGTTCTTC	CASGYPDRHPPHNEQFF
15	.	TRBV3-1	TRBJ1-3	.	TGTGCCAGCAGCCAAGGTGGGGGACCTGGAAACACCATATATTTT	CASSQGGGPGNTIYF
15	.	TRBV1	TRBJ2-7	.	TGCACCAGCAGCCAACGGACCCGAGCTAAGTACGAGCAGTACTTC	CTSSQRTRAKYEQYF
16	many	TRBV7-6	TRBJ2-3	TRBD2	TGTGCCAGCAGCTCCTTAGCGGGACTGAGCACAGATACGCAGTATTTT	CASSSLAGLSTDTQYF
13	.	TRBV7-3	TRBJ2-7	.	TGTGCCAGCAGCTCGGACCCTAGGGGAGAGCAGTACTTC	CASSSDPRGEQYF
20	once	TRBV7-2	TRBJ2-2	TRBD2	TGTGCCAGCAGCTTAGGGGGACTAGCTCCAAAGGGGTCGAACACCGGGGAGCTGTTTTTT	CASSLGGLAPKGSNTGELFF
16	few	TRBV20-1	TRBJ2-2	TRBD1	TGCAGTGCTAGACCTCCAGGGGGCGCGAACACCGGGGAGCTGTTTTTT	CSARPPGGANTGELFF